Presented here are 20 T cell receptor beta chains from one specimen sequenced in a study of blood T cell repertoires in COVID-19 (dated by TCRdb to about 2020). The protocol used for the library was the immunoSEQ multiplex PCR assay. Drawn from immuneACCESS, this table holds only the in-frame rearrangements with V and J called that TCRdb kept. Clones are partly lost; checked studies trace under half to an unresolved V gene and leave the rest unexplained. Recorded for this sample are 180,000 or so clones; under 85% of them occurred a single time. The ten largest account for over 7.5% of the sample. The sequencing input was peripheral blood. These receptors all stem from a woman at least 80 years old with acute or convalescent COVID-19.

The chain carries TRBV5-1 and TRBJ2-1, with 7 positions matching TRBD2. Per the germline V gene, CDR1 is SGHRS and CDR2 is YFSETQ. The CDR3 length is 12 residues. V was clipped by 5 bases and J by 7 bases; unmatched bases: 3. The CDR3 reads CASRGLVNEQFF. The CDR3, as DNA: TGCGCCAGCAGAGGACTAGTAAATGAGCAGTTCTTC.

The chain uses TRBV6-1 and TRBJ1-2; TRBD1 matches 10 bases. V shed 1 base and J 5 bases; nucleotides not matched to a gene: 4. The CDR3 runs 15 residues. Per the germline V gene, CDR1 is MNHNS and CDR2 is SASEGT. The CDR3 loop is CASSEGWGQGYGYTF. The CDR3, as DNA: TGTGCCAGCAGTGAAGGGTGGGGACAGGGGTATGGCTACACCTTC.

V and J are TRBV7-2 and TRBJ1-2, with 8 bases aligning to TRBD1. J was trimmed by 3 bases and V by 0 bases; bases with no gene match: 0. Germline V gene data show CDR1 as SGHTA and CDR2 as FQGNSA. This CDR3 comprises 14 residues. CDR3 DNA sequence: TGTGCCAGCAGCTTAGCGACAGGGGACTATGGCTACACCTTC. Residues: CASSLATGDYGYTF. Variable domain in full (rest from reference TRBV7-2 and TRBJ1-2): GAGVSQSPSNKVTEKGKDVELRCDPISGHTALYWYRQSLGQGLEFLIYFQGNSAPDKSGLPSDRFSAERTGGSVSTLTIQRTQQEDSAVYLCASSLATGDYGYTFGSGTRLTVV.

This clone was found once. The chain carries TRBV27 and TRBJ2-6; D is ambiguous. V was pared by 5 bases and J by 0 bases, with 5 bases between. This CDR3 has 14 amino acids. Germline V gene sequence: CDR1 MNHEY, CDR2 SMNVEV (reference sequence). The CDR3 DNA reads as TGTGCCAGCAGTCCGGGCTCTGGGGCCAACGTCCTGACTTTC. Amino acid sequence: CASSPGSGANVLTF. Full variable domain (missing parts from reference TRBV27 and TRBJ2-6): EAQVTQNPRYLITVTGKKLTVTCSQNMNHEYMSWYRQDPGLGLRQIYYSMNVEVTDKGDVPEGYKVSRKEKRNFPLILESPSPNQTSLYFCASSPGSGANVLTFGAGSRLTVL.

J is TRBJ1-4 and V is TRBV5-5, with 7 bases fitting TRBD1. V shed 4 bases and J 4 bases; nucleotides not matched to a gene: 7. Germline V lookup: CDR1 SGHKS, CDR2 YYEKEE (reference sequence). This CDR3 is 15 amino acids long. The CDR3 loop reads CASSLLTGFNEKLFF. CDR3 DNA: TGTGCCAGCAGCCTCTTGACAGGGTTTAATGAAAAACTGTTTTTT.

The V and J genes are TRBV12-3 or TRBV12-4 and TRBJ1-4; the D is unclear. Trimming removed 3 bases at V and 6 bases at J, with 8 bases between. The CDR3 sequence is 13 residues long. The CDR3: CASSFTSDEKLFF. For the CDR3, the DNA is TGTGCCAGCAGTTTTACCAGCGATGAAAAACTGTTTTTT.

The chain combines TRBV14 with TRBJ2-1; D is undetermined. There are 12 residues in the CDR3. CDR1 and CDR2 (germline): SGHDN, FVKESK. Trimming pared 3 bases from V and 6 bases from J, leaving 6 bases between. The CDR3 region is CASSHVFNEQFF. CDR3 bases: TGTGCCAGCAGCCACGTTTTCAATGAGCAGTTCTTC.

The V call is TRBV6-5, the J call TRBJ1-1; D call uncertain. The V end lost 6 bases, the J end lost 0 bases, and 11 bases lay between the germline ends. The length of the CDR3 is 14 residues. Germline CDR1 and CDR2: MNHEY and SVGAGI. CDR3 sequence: CASSRAGMNTEAFF. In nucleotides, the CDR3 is TGTGCCAGCAGCCGAGCGGGGATGAACACTGAAGCTTTCTTT.

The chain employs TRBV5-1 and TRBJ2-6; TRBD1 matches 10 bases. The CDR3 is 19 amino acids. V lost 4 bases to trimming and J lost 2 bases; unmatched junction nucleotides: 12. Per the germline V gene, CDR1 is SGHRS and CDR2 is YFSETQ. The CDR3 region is CASSVRAGQGGPGANVLTF. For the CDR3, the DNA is TGCGCCAGCAGCGTGAGGGCAGGACAGGGGGGCCCTGGGGCCAACGTCCTGACTTTC.

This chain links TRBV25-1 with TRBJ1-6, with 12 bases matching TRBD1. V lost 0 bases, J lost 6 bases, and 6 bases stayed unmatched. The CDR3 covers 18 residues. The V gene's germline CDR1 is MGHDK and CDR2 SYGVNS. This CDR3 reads CASSEYAGTGGINSPLHF. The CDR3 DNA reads TGTGCCAGCAGTGAATACGCCGGGACAGGGGGCATTAATTCACCCCTCCACTTT. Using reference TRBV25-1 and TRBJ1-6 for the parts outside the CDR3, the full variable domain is EADIYQTPRYLVIGTGKKITLECSQTMGHDKMYWYQQDPGMELHLIHYSYGVNSTEKGDLSSESTVSRIRTEHFPLTLESARPSHTSQYLCASSEYAGTGGINSPLHFGNGTRLTVT.

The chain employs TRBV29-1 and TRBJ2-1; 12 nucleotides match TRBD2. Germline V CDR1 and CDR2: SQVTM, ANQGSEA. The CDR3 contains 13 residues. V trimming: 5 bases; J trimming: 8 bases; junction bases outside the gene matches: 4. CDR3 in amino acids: CSVTSGGSDEQFF. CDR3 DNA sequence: TGCAGCGTTACTAGCGGGGGGTCGGATGAGCAGTTCTTC.

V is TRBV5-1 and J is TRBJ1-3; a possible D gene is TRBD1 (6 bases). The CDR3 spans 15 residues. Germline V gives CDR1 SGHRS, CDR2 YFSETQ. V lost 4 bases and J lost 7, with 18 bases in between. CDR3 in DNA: TGCGCCAGCAGCCCCGGGCAGGGGCGCGGGAACACCATATATTTT. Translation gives CASSPGQGRGNTIYF.

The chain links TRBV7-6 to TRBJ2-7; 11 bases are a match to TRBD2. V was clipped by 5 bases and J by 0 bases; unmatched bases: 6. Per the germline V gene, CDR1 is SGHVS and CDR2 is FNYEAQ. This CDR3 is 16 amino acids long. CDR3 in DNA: TGTGCCAGCAGCCTGGGACTAGCGGAAAGCTCCTACGAGCAGTACTTC. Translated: CASSLGLAESSYEQYF.

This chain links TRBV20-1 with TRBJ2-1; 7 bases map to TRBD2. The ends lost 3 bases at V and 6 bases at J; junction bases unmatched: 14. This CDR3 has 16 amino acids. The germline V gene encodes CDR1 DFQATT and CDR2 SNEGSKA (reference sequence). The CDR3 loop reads CSASNSGPPYGNEQFF. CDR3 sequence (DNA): TGCAGTGCTAGTAATAGCGGGCCCCCTTACGGCAATGAGCAGTTCTTC.

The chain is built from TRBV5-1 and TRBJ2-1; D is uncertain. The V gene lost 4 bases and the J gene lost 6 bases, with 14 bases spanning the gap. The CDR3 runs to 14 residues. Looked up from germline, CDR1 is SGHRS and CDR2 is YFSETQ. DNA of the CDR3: TGCGCCAGCAGCCCCCCGACACCTGCCAATGAGCAGTTCTTC. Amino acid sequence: CASSPPTPANEQFF.

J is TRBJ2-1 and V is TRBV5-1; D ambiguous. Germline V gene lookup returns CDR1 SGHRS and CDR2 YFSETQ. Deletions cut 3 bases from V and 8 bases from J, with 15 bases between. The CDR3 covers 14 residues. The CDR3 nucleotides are TGCGCCAGCAGCTCGCAGTCCCCCGCCGATGAGCAGTTCTTC. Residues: CASSSQSPADEQFF.

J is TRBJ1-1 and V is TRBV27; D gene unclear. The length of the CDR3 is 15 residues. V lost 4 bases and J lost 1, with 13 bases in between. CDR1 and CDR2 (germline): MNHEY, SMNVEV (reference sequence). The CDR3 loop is CASSSNPGKNTEAFF. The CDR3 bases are TGTGCCAGCAGTTCAAACCCCGGGAAGAACACTGAAGCTTTCTTT.

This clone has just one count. The chain's CDR3 is CASSLTGGSNTIYF. For the CDR3, the DNA is TGTGCCAGCAGCTTAACCGGGGGGTCAAACACCATATATTTT. The chain is built from TRBV7-3 and TRBJ1-3; tentative D call: TRBD1 (5 bases). V lost 0 bases and J 6 bases, leaving 9 bases between the germline ends. Germline V gene lookup returns CDR1 SGHTA and CDR2 FQGTGA. This CDR3 has 14 amino acids.

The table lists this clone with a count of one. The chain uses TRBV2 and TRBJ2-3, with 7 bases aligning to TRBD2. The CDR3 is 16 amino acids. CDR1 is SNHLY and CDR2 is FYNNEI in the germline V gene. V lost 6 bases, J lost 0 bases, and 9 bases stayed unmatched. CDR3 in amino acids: CASRGLAGASTDTQYF. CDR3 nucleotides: TGTGCCAGCAGGGGACTCGCGGGAGCTAGCACAGATACGCAGTATTTT.

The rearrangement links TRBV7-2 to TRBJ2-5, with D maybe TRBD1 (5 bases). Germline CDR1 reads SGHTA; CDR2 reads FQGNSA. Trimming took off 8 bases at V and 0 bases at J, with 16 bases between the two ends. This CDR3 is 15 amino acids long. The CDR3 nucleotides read TGTGCCAGCTCGCAGGGTTTCTTGTACCAAGAGACCCAGTACTTC. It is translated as CASSQGFLYQETQYF.